This TCR beta chain emerged from a study of blood T cell repertoires in COVID-19. This clone was seen just once. The CDR3 is 15 amino acids. Trimming removed 0 bases from V and 6 bases from J, with 15 bases in between. The V gene's germline CDR1 is MNHEY and CDR2 SMNVEV (reference sequence). Repertoires were generated with immunoSEQ multiplex PCR, while TCRdb's copy carries only in-frame clones and drops some. The table records 200,000 to 250,000 clones, about 90% of them present only once. The sequencing sample was made of PBMCs or T cells enriched from blood (not recorded which). The V and J genes are TRBV27 and TRBJ2-7, with D possibly matching TRBD2 (6 bases). The source is a man aged 50 to 59 who had been exposed to COVID-19. Here the CDR3 DNA reads TGTGCCAGCAGTTTATCGTTGGAGGGGTCCAGCGAGCAGTACTTC. Its translation: CASSLSLEGSSEQYF.